The following is a T cell receptor (beta chain) sequence with its context. Its antigen is still unknown. Produced via immunoSEQ multiplex PCR; TCRdb's table is partial and in-frame only. Seen here are about 56,000 clones, 65% to 90% observed once, and the top ten hold about 3.5%. The record originates from a study of OX40 agonist ivuxolimab in advanced cancers. Across the whole study: The group had a mean age of roughly 56 years, ranged from roughly 23 to 79, and was around 82% male. Overall study findings and caveats: Blood T cells, both CD4+ and CD8+, expanded clonally by week 6 at 0.1 to 3.0 mg/kg.

After removal of 4 bases from V and 0 bases from J, the junction contained 6 bases not matched to a gene. CDR1 SGHTA and CDR2 FQGNSA come from the germline V gene. The CDR3 spans 16 residues. This chain uses TRBV7-2 with TRBJ1-2, with 9 bases identical to TRBD1. The sequences come from CD4+ or CD8+ T cells sorted from blood, collected in a trial of the OX40 agonist ivuxolimab. This clonotype was obtained from an adult with an advanced solid tumor such as melanoma, head and neck, liver or kidney cancer. The CDR3 DNA sequence: TGTGCCAGCAGCTCCCACAGGACAGGGGCTAACTATGGCTACACCTTC. This sequence encodes CASSSHRTGANYGYTF.